The clone carrying this TCR beta chain showed up just a few times. Germline V gene data show CDR1 as SGHRS and CDR2 as YFSETQ. The ends were cut back, 4 bases at V and 2 bases at J, with 9 bases in the middle. CDR3 length: 13 residues. TCRdb reanalysed the 5' RACE reads using MiXCR and keeps one entry per CDR3 protein. The sample contains 35,000 to 50,000 distinct CDR3 sequences, over 5% of which appear only once. This sample stems from a study of early T cells in non-severe SARS-CoV-2 infection. The specimen sequenced was whole blood. The source is an adult who was a healthcare worker with PCR-confirmed SARS-CoV-2 infection or an uninfected control (not recorded which). This sequence joins TRBV5-1 and TRBJ2-5; D ambiguous. The CDR3 DNA reads TGCGCCAGCAGCCCCGTTCCTCAAGAGACCCAGTACTTC. Amino acids: CASSPVPQETQYF.